The 18 T cell receptor beta chains below were found in one sample sequenced in a study of CD4 and CD8 cells across lung adenocarcinoma regions. TCRdb re-derived calls from the PCR reads in MiXCR, one entry per CDR3 protein. In the table there are under 20,000 distinct CDR3 sequences, around 56% of which are singletons. Sequenced material: CD8+ T cells from the center of a lung tumor. The receptors originated from a female donor with lung adenocarcinoma. The CD4 and CD8 labels of this study may be unreliable.

V usage is TRBV6-1 and J usage is TRBJ2-5, with 8 positions matching TRBD1. The J call may be mistaken, given a closer DNA end match to TRBJ2-1. There are 12 residues in the CDR3. Germline-derived CDR1 and CDR2 are MNHNS and SASEGT. As DNA, the CDR3 is TGTGCCAGCAGAAAAGACAGGGGTGAGCAGTTCTTC. It codes for CASRKDRGEQFF.

This sequence joins TRBV20-1 and TRBJ2-1; 8 bases map to TRBD2. CDR3 length: 14 residues. CDR1 is DFQATT, CDR2 SNEGSKA, per germline (reference sequence). Germline trimming cut 5 bases from V and 8 bases from J; bases unmatched to any gene: 11. The CDR3 reads CSAPVAGPMDEQFF. Here the CDR3 DNA reads TGCAGTGCTCCTGTAGCGGGGCCCATGGATGAGCAGTTCTTC.

A remark on this clonotype: The junction and the germline gene differ at one end; a read error may be behind it. The chain recombines TRBV6-1 with TRBJ2-3; 10 bases line up with TRBD2. The CDR3 is 14 amino acids. Germline V CDR1 and CDR2: MNHNS, SASEGT. In DNA, the CDR3 is TGTGCCGGCAGCGGGGGGGGCGGGCAAGATACGCAGTATTTC. It specifies CAGSGGGGQDTQYF.

There are many counts of this clonotype. The chain is built from TRBV4-1 and TRBJ2-7, with D unresolved. The CDR3 totals 15 residues. Germline CDR1 reads MGHRA; CDR2 reads YSYEKL. The germline V and J ends were trimmed by 3 bases and 4 bases, with 16 bases remaining between them. CDR3 DNA sequence: TGCGCCAGCAGCCAGGGTGGACCGAGAGGATACGAGCAGTACTTC. Translated: CASSQGGPRGYEQYF.

About this clonotype: At one end, the junction sequence differs from germline, possibly due to a read error. The chain carries TRBV27 and TRBJ2-3; D is perhaps TRBD1 or TRBD2 (6 bases each). The CDR3 has 14 amino acids. Germline V gene data show CDR1 as MNHEY and CDR2 as SMNVEV (reference sequence). Here the CDR3 reads CASSRLGGEHTQYF. In nucleotides, the CDR3 is TGTGCCAGCAGTCGACTAGGGGGAGAACATACCCAGTACTTT.

By its share, this clonotype is large. The J gene is TRBJ2-1, the V gene TRBV6-5; D is undetermined. V dropped 7 bases and J dropped 4 bases, with 14 bases sitting between them. Germline-derived CDR1 and CDR2 are MNHEY and SVGAGI. CDR3 length equals 14 residues. The CDR3 reads CASITRTTYNEQFF. The CDR3 DNA reads as TGTGCCAGCATTACCAGGACCACGTACAATGAGCAGTTCTTC.

This clonotype came up many times. The chain carries TRBV6-1 and TRBJ2-7, with D possibly matching TRBD2 (5 bases). V shed 7 bases and J shed 3 bases, with 13 bases lying between them. There are 13 residues in the CDR3. Germline CDR1 MNHNS, CDR2 SASEGT. In DNA form, the CDR3 reads TGTGCCAGCACCAAGACTATCGGCTACGAGCAGTACTTC. Its translation is CASTKTIGYEQYF.

This clonotype was observed a few times. The V call is TRBV7-2, the J call TRBJ1-2; TRBD1 aligns across 7 bases. With 4 bases clipped from V and 3 bases from J, the junction kept 14 bases outside the gene matches. The CDR3 covers 17 residues. Germline V gene sequence: CDR1 SGHTA, CDR2 FQGNSA. The CDR3 sequence is CASSYTQGERGYYGYTF. CDR3 DNA sequence: TGTGCCAGCAGCTACACGCAGGGGGAGCGGGGGTACTATGGCTACACCTTC. Full variable domain (remainder filled in from reference TRBV7-2 and TRBJ1-2): GAGVSQSPSNKVTEKGKDVELRCDPISGHTALYWYRQSLGQGLEFLIYFQGNSAPDKSGLPSDRFSAERTGGSVSTLTIQRTQQEDSAVYLCASSYTQGERGYYGYTFGSGTRLTVV.

In this sample, this clonotype turned up a few times. V usage is TRBV20-1 and J usage is TRBJ2-1, with TRBD2 identical over 9 bases. Germline CDR1 and CDR2: DFQATT and SNEGSKA (reference sequence). This CDR3 is 15 amino acids long. The ends lost 1 base at V and 4 bases at J; junction bases unmatched: 5. Written as DNA, the CDR3 is TGCAGTGCTAGAGCCTCACTAGCGGGTTACAATGAGCAGTTCTTC. The encoded protein is CSARASLAGYNEQFF.

V usage is TRBV27 and J usage is TRBJ2-2; D is perhaps TRBD2 (6 bases). Looked up from germline, CDR1 is MNHEY and CDR2 is SMNVEV (reference sequence). V was trimmed by 3 bases and J by 3 bases, leaving 11 bases between them. The CDR3 totals 15 residues. Written as DNA, the CDR3 is TGTGCCAGCAGTTTCGGGACTCCAGACACCGGGGAGCTGTTTTTT. It codes for CASSFGTPDTGELFF.

As to this clonotype: A junction end diverges from the germline sequence, so it may reflect a read error. The rearrangement joins TRBV27 to TRBJ2-3, with 10 bases identical to TRBD1. Germline V CDR1 and CDR2: MNHEY, SMNVEV (reference sequence). This CDR3 spans 11 amino acids. As DNA, the CDR3 is TGTGCCAGCAGTTCCGGGACAGGGGCATTTTTT. Protein: CASSSGTGAFF.

This clonotype appeared once. Sequence at one end of the junction differs from germline and may be a read error. This chain connects TRBV7-2 to TRBJ2-1; D perhaps matches TRBD2 (5 bases). The CDR3 extends over 12 amino acids. Germline V gene sequence: CDR1 SGHTA, CDR2 FQGNSA. DNA for the CDR3: TGTGCCAGCAGCACCCCTAGCAGCCAAGAGGTCTTC. Translation: CASSTPSSQEVF.

With regard to this clonotype: At one end the junction does not follow the germline gene, possibly because of a read error. The rearrangement links TRBV6-1 to TRBJ2-3; 9 nucleotides align to TRBD2. The germline CDR1 and CDR2 sequences are MNHNS and SASEGT. The CDR3 covers 16 residues. The CDR3 is CVSSVSAGGAKNIQYF. CDR3 DNA: TGTGTCAGCAGTGTGTCGGCGGGGGGGGCCAAAAATATTCAGTATTTC.

This chain's CDR3 is CATSEQGRETQYF. As DNA, the CDR3 is TGTGCCACCAGTGAACAGGGTAGAGAGACCCAGTACTTC. The genes are TRBV24-1 and TRBJ2-1; TRBD1 is a possible D gene (6 bases). The J call is uncertain, as TRBJ2-5 better fits the DNA end. The germline gives CDR1 KGHDR, CDR2 SFDVKD. CDR3 length: 13 amino acids.

Only a few counts were recorded for this clonotype. The J gene is TRBJ2-5, the V gene TRBV28; 8 bases fit TRBD2. The CDR3 extends over 15 amino acids. Germline V gene data show CDR1 as MDHEN and CDR2 as SYDVKM. Germline trimming cut 2 bases from V and 3 bases from J; bases unmatched to any gene: 5. CDR3 protein: CASSLAGGPKETQYF. Here the CDR3 DNA reads TGTGCCAGCAGTTTAGCGGGAGGCCCGAAAGAGACCCAGTACTTC.

By proportion, this clonotype is large. V is TRBV6-1 and J is TRBJ2-3; 11 bases align to TRBD2. CDR1 is MNHNS, CDR2 SASEGT, per germline. The CDR3 is 15 amino acids. J was trimmed by 2 bases and V by 5 bases; bases with no gene match: 3. The CDR3 region is CASSLAGGHTDTQYF. In DNA form, the CDR3 reads TGTGCCAGCAGTCTAGCGGGGGGCCACACAGATACGCAGTATTTT.

With respect to this clonotype: The limits of the CDR3 on the DNA are not certain, so only TCRdb's listed CDR3 is given. This chain links TRBV10-2 with TRBJ2-2; the listed D gene, TRBD2, was not tested against the DNA. A total of 16 residues make up the CDR3, ends included. Germline CDR1 reads WSHSY; CDR2 reads SAAADI. This CDR3 reads CASRAILAGVGGGAVF.

The genes are TRBV27 and TRBJ2-7, with no clear D. The length of the CDR3 is 14 residues. V lost 6 bases, J lost 1 base, and 13 bases lay in between. Germline V gene sequence: CDR1 MNHEY, CDR2 SMNVEV (reference sequence). The CDR3 DNA reads as TGTGCCAGCAGAGAGTTAGGACGGTCCTACGAGCAGTACTTC. This encodes CASRELGRSYEQYF.